The 17 T cell receptor beta chains reported below all come from one sample, sequenced in a study of cytomegalovirus exposure and HLA in healthy donors. PCR employed 60 Vbeta and 13 Jbeta primers. Here immunoSEQ multiplex PCR was the method, and the copy in TCRdb shows in-frame clones only, minus some. The sample's table shows 45,000 to 65,000 clones. The sequenced sample was PBMCs. The receptors shown here come from a man between 18 and 35 years old in good health and CMV-seropositive.

V is TRBV18 and J is TRBJ2-5; 8 bases line up with TRBD1. V gave up 4 bases and J gave up 2 bases; unmatched junction bases: 6. Germline CDR1 is KGHSH and CDR2 is LQKENI. The CDR3 runs 15 residues. The chain's CDR3 is CASSRNRGEQETQYF. The CDR3, as DNA: TGTGCCAGCTCACGAAACAGGGGGGAGCAAGAGACCCAGTACTTC.

This chain links TRBV2 with TRBJ2-7, with 7 bases matching TRBD1. Germline loops: CDR1 SNHLY, CDR2 FYNNEI. The trim removed 6 bases at V and 2 bases at J, leaving 4 bases unmatched. CDR3 length equals 13 residues. As DNA, the CDR3 is TGTGCCAGCAGAGCCGGGACAGCCTACGAGCAGTACTTC. Translated, it gives CASRAGTAYEQYF.

The chain carries TRBV2 and TRBJ2-7; no firm D call. Trimming pared 4 bases from V and 1 base from J, leaving 11 bases between. The V gene's germline CDR1 is SNHLY and CDR2 FYNNEI. The CDR3 is 14 residues long. CDR3 in DNA: TGTGCCAGCAGTGGAAACCACCAGTCCTACGAGCAGTACTTC. It yields the protein CASSGNHQSYEQYF. Full variable domain (outside the CDR3, taken from reference TRBV2 and TRBJ2-7): EPEVTQTPSHQVTQMGQEVILRCVPISNHLYFYWYRQILGQKVEFLVSFYNNEISEKSEIFDDQFSVERPDGSNFTLKIRSTKLEDSAMYFCASSGNHQSYEQYFGPGTRLTVT.

The CDR3 sequence is CASRLAGTDTQYF. The CDR3 DNA reads as TGTGCCAGTAGACTAGCGGGCACAGATACGCAGTATTTT. V gene TRBV19 combines with J gene TRBJ2-3; 8 nucleotides align to TRBD2. The CDR3 spans 13 residues. J lost 1 base, V lost 6 bases, and 0 bases had no gene match. Per germline, CDR1 LNHDA and CDR2 SQIVND (reference sequence). Variable domain in full (rest from reference TRBV19 and TRBJ2-3): DGGITQSPKYLFRKEGQNVTLSCEQNLNHDAMYWYRQDPGQGLRLIYYSQIVNDFQKGDIAEGYSVSREKKESFPLTVTSAQKNPTAFYLCASRLAGTDTQYFGPGTRLTVL.

The rearrangement links TRBV18 to TRBJ2-7; 8 nucleotides line up with TRBD2. Unmatched junction bases numbered 9, after V lost 3 bases and J lost 2 bases. CDR3 length: 16 residues. Germline CDR1 reads KGHSH; CDR2 reads LQKENI. CDR3 sequence reads: CASSPRSGGLPYEQYF. CDR3 DNA sequence: TGTGCCAGCTCACCGCGGAGCGGGGGTCTACCCTACGAGCAGTACTTC.

This sequence joins TRBV2 and TRBJ1-2, with D unclear. CDR1 and CDR2 from the germline V gene are SNHLY and FYNNEI. V was trimmed by 6 bases and J by 8 bases, leaving 16 bases between them. The CDR3 covers 13 residues. The CDR3 coding sequence is TGTGCCAGCAGCGCTAGCCGACCCCAGGGCTACACCTTC. Residues: CASSASRPQGYTF.

CDR3 nucleotide sequence: TGTGCCAGCAGTTCAACCCAGACAGAAACTGAAGCTTTCTTT. Translated: CASSSTQTETEAFF. The J gene is TRBJ1-1, the V gene TRBV27; D perhaps matches TRBD1 (5 bases). V dropped 4 bases and J dropped 5 bases, with 14 bases sitting between them. The CDR3 runs to 14 residues. The V gene's germline CDR1 is MNHEY and CDR2 SMNVEV (reference sequence).

The rearrangement uses TRBV27 and TRBJ2-7, with 15 bases matching TRBD2. In germline, CDR1 is MNHEY, CDR2 SMNVEV (reference sequence). V was pared by 6 bases and J by 7 bases, with 13 bases of the junction left unmatched. The CDR3 covers 17 residues. In DNA form, the CDR3 reads TGTGCCAGCAGGGCCGGGACTAGCGGGAGGACCTTAGGGGAGCAGTACTTC. Translating gives CASRAGTSGRTLGEQYF.

The chain combines TRBV4-1 with TRBJ1-4, with D possibly matching TRBD1 (5 bases). V lost 1 base to trimming and J lost 4 bases, with 19 bases between them. The V gene's germline CDR1 is MGHRA and CDR2 YSYEKL. This CDR3 contains 18 residues. CDR3: CASSQALNTGVGNEKLFF. The CDR3 bases are TGCGCCAGCAGCCAAGCCCTTAATACGGGGGTCGGTAATGAAAAACTGTTTTTT.

This chain uses TRBV28 with TRBJ1-2, with 9 bases fitting TRBD1. CDR1 is MDHEN and CDR2 is SYDVKM in the germline V gene. Trimming removed 11 bases from V and 9 bases from J; junction bases left unmatched: 13. This CDR3 is built from 13 residues. The DNA of the CDR3 is TGTGCCTGCTACCGGGACAGGGCAGCTCGCTACACCTTC. As protein: CACYRDRAARYTF.

The chain recombines TRBV7-9 with TRBJ1-5; a weak D match, TRBD1 (6 bases). CDR3 length: 15 residues. V was pared by 7 bases and J by 4 bases, with 17 bases between. Germline-derived CDR1 and CDR2 are SEHNR and FQNEAQ (reference sequence). The CDR3 region has the DNA TGTGCCAGCATTTCCCCCCCGGGACAAAATCAGCCCCAGCATTTT. Translating it yields CASISPPGQNQPQHF.

V gene TRBV6-5 combines with J gene TRBJ2-7; D might be TRBD2 (6 bases). Germline assignment: CDR1 MNHEY and CDR2 SVGAGI. With 6 bases removed from V and 1 base from J, the gap between germline ends came to 13 bases. The CDR3 has 14 residues. CDR3 amino acids: CASRRGRGSYEQYF. The CDR3 nucleotides are TGTGCCAGCAGGCGGGGACGTGGGTCCTACGAGCAGTACTTC.

This sequence joins TRBV11-2 and TRBJ2-5, with TRBD1 matching 7 bases. Germline V gives CDR1 SGHAT, CDR2 FQNNGV. The J segment lost 7 bases and the V segment lost 5 bases, leaving 7 bases of the junction unmatched. The CDR3 runs to 13 residues. CDR3 region: CASSLGTVSTQYF. CDR3 DNA: TGTGCCAGCAGCCTAGGGACAGTTTCGACCCAGTACTTC.

The V call is TRBV6-1, the J call TRBJ2-5, with 7 bases aligning to TRBD2. V trimming: 2 bases; J trimming: 5 bases; junction bases outside the gene matches: 8. CDR1 is MNHNS, CDR2 SASEGT, per germline. The CDR3 totals 15 residues. The CDR3 sequence is CASSETVGRGETQYF. The CDR3 bases are TGTGCCAGCAGTGAAACTGTGGGGCGGGGGGAGACCCAGTACTTC.

The V gene is TRBV5-8, the J gene TRBJ1-1, with D unclear. V lost 0 bases, J lost 1 base, and 10 bases lay in between. This CDR3 is built from 15 residues. Germline-derived CDR1 and CDR2 are SGHTS and YDEGEE. The CDR3 sequence is CASSLAPRSNTEAFF. CDR3 in DNA: TGTGCCAGCAGCTTGGCTCCACGGTCGAACACTGAAGCTTTCTTT.

The genes are TRBV19 and TRBJ1-1; perhaps TRBD1 as D (5 bases). Trimming took 3 bases from V and 1 from J, leaving 6 bases between them. The CDR3 is 13 amino acids. Germline assignment: CDR1 LNHDA and CDR2 SQIVND (reference sequence). This chain's CDR3 is CASSIGQNTEAFF. In DNA, the CDR3 is TGTGCCAGTAGTATCGGACAGAACACTGAAGCTTTCTTT.

V usage is TRBV5-4 and J usage is TRBJ2-1, with D perhaps TRBD2 (6 bases). With 6 bases removed from V and 0 bases from J, the gap between germline ends came to 13 bases. Germline assignment: CDR1 SGHNT and CDR2 YYREEE (reference sequence). This CDR3 is built from 15 residues. CDR3 sequence reads: CASILDGSSYNEQFF. The DNA for the CDR3 is TGTGCCAGCATCCTAGACGGGAGCTCCTACAATGAGCAGTTCTTC.